This TCR beta chain was sequenced for a study of blood T cell repertoires in COVID-19. The protocol was immunoSEQ multiplex PCR, while the TCRdb copy is restricted to in-frame clones and leaves out a portion. The sample lists 150,000 to 180,000 clones; over 65% were seen once. The CDR3 consists of 13 residues. The ends lost 7 bases at V and 13 bases at J; junction bases unmatched: 12. Per germline, CDR1 MRHNA and CDR2 SNTAGT. The sequencing input was peripheral blood. This TCR derives from a man older than 75 with acute or convalescent COVID-19. The rearrangement links TRBV6-4 to TRBJ1-2, with TRBD1 identical over 10 bases. CDR3 amino acids: CASTPGGQGRFTF. The CDR3, as DNA: TGTGCCAGCACCCCGGGGGGACAGGGGCGATTCACCTTC.